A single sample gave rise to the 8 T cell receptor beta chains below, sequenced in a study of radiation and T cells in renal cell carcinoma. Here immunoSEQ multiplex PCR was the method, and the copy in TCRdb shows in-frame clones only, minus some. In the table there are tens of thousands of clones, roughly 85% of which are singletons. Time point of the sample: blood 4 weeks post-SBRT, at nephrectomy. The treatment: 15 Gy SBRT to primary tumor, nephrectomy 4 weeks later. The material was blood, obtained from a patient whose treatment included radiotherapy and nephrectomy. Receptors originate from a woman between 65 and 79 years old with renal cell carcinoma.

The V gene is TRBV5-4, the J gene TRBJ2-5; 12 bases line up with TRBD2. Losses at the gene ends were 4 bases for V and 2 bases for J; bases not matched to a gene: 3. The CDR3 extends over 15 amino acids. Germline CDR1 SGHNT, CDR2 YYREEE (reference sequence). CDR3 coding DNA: TGTGCCAGCAGCCCGGGGACTAGCGGGCAAGAGACCCAGTACTTC. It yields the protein CASSPGTSGQETQYF.

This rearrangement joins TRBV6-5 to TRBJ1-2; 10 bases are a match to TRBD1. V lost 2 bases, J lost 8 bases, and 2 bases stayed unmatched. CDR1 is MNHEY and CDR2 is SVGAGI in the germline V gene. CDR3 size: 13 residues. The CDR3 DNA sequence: TGTGCCAGCAGTTACGGGACAGGGGTCGGCTACACCTTC. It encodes CASSYGTGVGYTF.

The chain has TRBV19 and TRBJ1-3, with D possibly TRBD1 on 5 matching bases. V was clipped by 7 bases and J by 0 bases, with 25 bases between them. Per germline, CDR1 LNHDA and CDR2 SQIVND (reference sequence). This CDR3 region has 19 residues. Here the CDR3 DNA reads TGTGCCAGTACCCCGAGCGGACACCCCTCAAGGTTCTCTGGAAACACCATATATTTT. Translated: CASTPSGHPSRFSGNTIYF. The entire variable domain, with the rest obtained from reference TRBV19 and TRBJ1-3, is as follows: DGGITQSPKYLFRKEGQNVTLSCEQNLNHDAMYWYRQDPGQGLRLIYYSQIVNDFQKGDIAEGYSVSREKKESFPLTVTSAQKNPTAFYLCASTPSGHPSRFSGNTIYFGEGSWLTVV.

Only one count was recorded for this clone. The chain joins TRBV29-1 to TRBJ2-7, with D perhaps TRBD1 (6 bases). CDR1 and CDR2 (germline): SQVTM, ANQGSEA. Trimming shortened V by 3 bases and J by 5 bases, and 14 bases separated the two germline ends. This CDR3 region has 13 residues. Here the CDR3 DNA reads TGCAGCGTTGATGGCCAGGGGAGCCACGAGCAGTACTTC. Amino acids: CSVDGQGSHEQYF.

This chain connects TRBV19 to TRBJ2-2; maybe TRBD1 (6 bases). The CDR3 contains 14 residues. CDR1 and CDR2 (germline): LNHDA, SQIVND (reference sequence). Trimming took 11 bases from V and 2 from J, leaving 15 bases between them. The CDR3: CASEQGTNTGELFF. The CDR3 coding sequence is TGTGCCTCAGAGCAGGGGACCAACACCGGGGAGCTGTTTTTT.

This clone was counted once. CDR3 loop: CASSERDYYEQYF. CDR3 bases: TGTGCCAGCAGTGAGCGGGACTACTACGAGCAGTACTTC. The chain employs TRBV6-1 and TRBJ2-7; 7 nucleotides match TRBD2. From germline, CDR1 is MNHNS and CDR2 SASEGT. The CDR3 is made up of 13 amino acids. V trimming: 3 bases; J trimming: 3 bases; junction bases outside the gene matches: 2.

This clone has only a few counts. The CDR3: CASSLGQTDTQYF. The CDR3 DNA sequence: TGCGCCAGCAGCTTGGGCCAGACAGATACGCAGTATTTT. This sequence joins TRBV5-1 and TRBJ2-3; D not resolved. CDR3 size: 13 residues. With 0 bases removed from V and 3 bases from J, the gap between germline ends came to 5 bases. The V gene's germline CDR1 is SGHRS and CDR2 YFSETQ.

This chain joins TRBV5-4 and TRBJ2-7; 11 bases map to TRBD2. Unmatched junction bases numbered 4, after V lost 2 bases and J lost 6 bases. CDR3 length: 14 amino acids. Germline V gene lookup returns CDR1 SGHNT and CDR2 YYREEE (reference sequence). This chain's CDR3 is CASSFSSGRSEQYF. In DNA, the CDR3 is TGTGCCAGCAGCTTCTCTAGCGGGAGGAGCGAGCAGTACTTC.